These 23 T cell receptor beta chains were all obtained from the same sample, sequenced in a study of T cell responses to AZD1222 COVID-19 vaccine. The assay was immunoSEQ multiplex PCR, and TCRdb's table has in-frame clones only and misses some. The sample lists 150,000 to 160,000 clones, approximately 87% occurring once. The sample in question was peripheral blood, obtained on day 0 of MenACWY control vaccination. Every receptor here comes from an adult in good health.

This clone was picked up a small number of times. The rearrangement uses TRBV14 and TRBJ2-1, with 8 bases that match TRBD1. Per the germline V gene, CDR1 is SGHDN and CDR2 is FVKESK. Trimming at V came to 4 bases and at J to 0 bases, leaving 5 bases not matched to a gene. The CDR3 contains 16 residues. The CDR3 reads CASSLADRDSYNEQFF. As DNA, the CDR3 is TGTGCCAGCAGCCTGGCGGACAGGGACTCCTACAATGAGCAGTTCTTC.

The V gene is TRBV19, the J gene TRBJ2-5; D is possibly TRBD2 (6 bases). CDR1 and CDR2 from the germline V gene are LNHDA and SQIVND (reference sequence). Deletions cut 3 bases from V and 5 bases from J, with 10 bases between. The CDR3 runs 13 residues. DNA for the CDR3: TGTGCCAGTAGTATCCGACGGGGGGAGACCCAGTACTTC. The encoded protein is CASSIRRGETQYF.

The V and J genes are TRBV3-1 (or the pseudogene TRBV3-2) and TRBJ2-1; D might be TRBD2 (7 bases). The germline V and J ends were trimmed by 2 bases and 0 bases, with 17 bases remaining between them. Per the germline V gene, CDR1 is LGHDT and CDR2 is YNNKEL (reference sequence). The CDR3 contains 18 residues. The CDR3 protein is CASSQMRGEGLSYNEQFF. CDR3 sequence (DNA): TGTGCCAGCAGCCAAATGAGGGGGGAGGGCCTCTCCTACAATGAGCAGTTCTTC.

This clone appeared a single time. The chain recombines TRBV11-3 with TRBJ2-7, with 12 bases fitting TRBD2. The CDR3 runs to 16 residues. The ends lost 5 bases at V and 0 bases at J; junction bases unmatched: 5. Looked up from germline, CDR1 is SGHNT and CDR2 is YENEEA. The CDR3 is CASSLLLAGGSYEQYF. The CDR3 nucleotides read TGTGCCAGCAGCCTATTACTAGCGGGGGGCTCCTACGAGCAGTACTTC. Based on the CDR3 plus reference TRBV11-3 and TRBJ2-7, the full variable domain is EAGVVQSPRYKIIEKKQPVAFWCNPISGHNTLYWYLQNLGQGPELLIRYENEEAVDDSQLPKDRFSAERLKGVDSTLKIQPAELGDSAVYLCASSLLLAGGSYEQYFGPGTRLTVT.

The gene calls are TRBV27 and TRBJ2-7; D not certain. Germline CDR1 is MNHEY and CDR2 is SMNVEV (reference sequence). V lost 3 bases to trimming and J lost 4 bases, with 13 bases between them. The CDR3 spans 14 residues. CDR3: CASSFRADLYEQYV. For the CDR3, the DNA is TGTGCCAGCAGTTTTCGGGCAGACTTATACGAGCAGTACGTC.

The V gene is TRBV29-1, the J gene TRBJ1-5; perhaps TRBD1 as D (5 bases). The CDR3 length is 13 residues. The germline V gene has CDR1 SQVTM and CDR2 ANQGSEA. V was cut by 7 bases and J by 7 bases, with 17 bases left in between. CDR3 amino acids: CSAVGRWEQPQHF. The CDR3 DNA is TGCAGCGCCGTGGGACGTTGGGAACAGCCCCAGCATTTT.

The rearrangement joins TRBV28 to TRBJ1-2, with TRBD1 matching 10 bases. The germline CDR1 and CDR2 sequences are MDHEN and SYDVKM. The junction had 6 bases not matched to a gene; V was cut back by 5 bases and J by 3 bases. The CDR3 is 15 residues long. CDR3 sequence: CASSQPGQGHYGYTF. As DNA, the CDR3 is TGTGCCAGCAGTCAGCCGGGACAGGGGCACTATGGCTACACCTTC.

V usage is TRBV7-8 and J usage is TRBJ1-1; D gene ambiguous. V dropped 5 bases and J dropped 4 bases, with 5 bases sitting between them. The CDR3 sequence is 11 residues long. The germline CDR1 and CDR2 sequences are SGHVS and FQNEAQ. CDR3 sequence (DNA): TGTGCCAGCAGCCCTGTCACTGAAGCTTTCTTT. This encodes CASSPVTEAFF.

The chain carries TRBV3-1 (or the pseudogene TRBV3-2) and TRBJ1-5; D is unresolved. Trimming took off 0 bases at V and 4 bases at J, with 10 bases between the two ends. This CDR3 contains 15 residues. Germline-derived CDR1 and CDR2 are LGHDT and YNNKEL (reference sequence). CDR3 sequence (DNA): TGTGCCAGCAGCCAAGATCCGGCTGGGAATCAGCCCCAGCATTTT. Its protein is CASSQDPAGNQPQHF.

The V gene is TRBV6-2 or TRBV6-3, the J gene TRBJ2-5, with TRBD1 identical over 8 bases. The CDR3 consists of 15 residues. The V segment lost 2 bases and the J segment 5 bases; nucleotides outside the gene matches: 7. Germline V lookup: CDR1 MNHEY, CDR2 SVGEGT. The CDR3 loop reads CASSYQGAFAETQYF. The CDR3 DNA follows: TGTGCCAGCAGTTACCAGGGGGCGTTTGCCGAGACCCAGTACTTC.

The rearrangement joins TRBV5-1 to TRBJ2-3; no firm D call. This CDR3 region has 16 residues. Germline CDR1 reads SGHRS; CDR2 reads YFSETQ. V lost 0 bases, J lost 0 bases, and 11 bases lay in between. The CDR3 sequence: CASSLEVVGSTDTQYF. In nucleotides, the CDR3 is TGCGCCAGCAGCTTGGAGGTGGTCGGTAGCACAGATACGCAGTATTTT. The full variable domain, its missing parts supplied by reference TRBV5-1 and TRBJ2-3, is KAGVTQTPRYLIKTRGQQVTLSCSPISGHRSVSWYQQTPGQGLQFLFEYFSETQRNKGNFPGRFSGRQFSNSRSEMNVSTLELGDSALYLCASSLEVVGSTDTQYFGPGTRLTVL.

This chain joins TRBV6-4 and TRBJ2-4; 11 bases are a match to TRBD1. Germline values: CDR1 MRHNA, CDR2 SNTAGT. V gave up 6 bases and J gave up 1 base; unmatched junction bases: 8. The CDR3 has 17 residues. As DNA, the CDR3 is TGTGCCAGCAGGGAGAAGGACAGGGGGCGGGCCAAAAACATTCAGTACTTC. It specifies CASREKDRGRAKNIQYF.

This sequence joins TRBV11-2 and TRBJ1-2, with TRBD1 matching 7 bases. Trimming cost V 5 bases and J 4 bases; bases outside gene matches: 7. This CDR3 spans 14 amino acids. In germline, CDR1 is SGHAT, CDR2 FQNNGV. This chain's CDR3 is CASSPGDSPYGYTF. For the CDR3, the DNA is TGTGCCAGCAGCCCTGGGGACAGCCCCTATGGCTACACCTTC.

CDR3: CASSLLAGNRYEQYF. Written as DNA, the CDR3 is TGTGCCAGCAGTTTACTAGCGGGTAATCGCTACGAGCAGTACTTC. This chain joins TRBV27 and TRBJ2-7, with 8 bases lining up with TRBD2. Looked up from germline, CDR1 is MNHEY and CDR2 is SMNVEV (reference sequence). V trimming: 2 bases; J trimming: 3 bases; junction bases outside the gene matches: 6. CDR3 length: 15 amino acids.

In this sample, this clone turned up once. Here the CDR3 reads CASSKGIGYTF. The CDR3, as DNA: TGTGCCAGCAGTAAGGGGATTGGCTACACCTTC. The chain joins TRBV14 to TRBJ1-2; perhaps TRBD1 as D (5 bases). The V end lost 6 bases, the J end lost 7 bases, and 9 bases lay between the germline ends. This CDR3 comprises 11 residues. Germline CDR1 SGHDN, CDR2 FVKESK.

This clone was counted only a few times. The chain employs TRBV7-9 and TRBJ1-5; TRBD1 is a possible D gene (5 bases). V shed 7 bases and J shed 5 bases, with 15 bases lying between them. Germline V gene sequence: CDR1 SEHNR, CDR2 FQNEAQ (reference sequence). The CDR3 contains 14 residues. The CDR3 sequence: CASTSGGSDQPQHF. The DNA of the CDR3 is TGTGCCAGCACATCTGGGGGGAGCGATCAGCCCCAGCATTTT.

The chain links TRBV4-1 to TRBJ2-4, with D maybe TRBD1 (5 bases). Germline CDR1 is MGHRA and CDR2 is YSYEKL. Trimming cost V 0 bases and J 8 bases, with 20 bases left between them. The length of the CDR3 is 17 residues. The chain's CDR3 is CASSQDGAVLPGDIQYF. DNA for the CDR3: TGCGCCAGCAGCCAAGATGGGGCAGTCCTACCTGGGGACATTCAGTACTTC.

V and J are TRBV12-3 or TRBV12-4 and TRBJ2-5, with 12 bases aligning to TRBD2. V dropped 6 bases and J dropped 9; count of bases not matched to a gene: 5. This CDR3 has 13 residues. The CDR3 DNA follows: TGTGCCAGCAGCTCCGGACTAGCGGGATCCCAGTACTTC. Amino acid sequence: CASSSGLAGSQYF.

The V gene is TRBV19, the J gene TRBJ1-6; D gene uncertain. The CDR3 is 14 residues long. Germline assignment: CDR1 LNHDA and CDR2 SQIVND (reference sequence). The V end was cut by 3 bases, the J end by 8 bases, with 11 bases between. CDR3 DNA sequence: TGTGCCAGTAGTATGGGAACCCCCCATTCACCCCTCCACTTT. Amino acids: CASSMGTPHSPLHF.

In its sample, this clone was seen once. The V gene is TRBV24-1, the J gene TRBJ1-5; 9 nucleotides match TRBD1. Germline V gene lookup returns CDR1 KGHDR and CDR2 SFDVKD. The J segment lost 6 bases and the V segment lost 3 bases, leaving 5 bases of the junction unmatched. The CDR3 extends over 15 amino acids. CDR3 coding DNA: TGTGCCACCAGTGATAACAGGGGGCCCGGTCAGCCCCAGCATTTT. Translated: CATSDNRGPGQPQHF.

The chain employs TRBV27 and TRBJ1-2; TRBD1 might be the D (5 bases). Germline loops: CDR1 MNHEY, CDR2 SMNVEV (reference sequence). V was trimmed by 6 bases and J by 6 bases, leaving 20 bases between them. CDR3 length: 15 amino acids. The DNA for the CDR3 is TGTGCCAGCAGCCTACGCCTAGAGGGGACCCATGGCTACACCTTC. Protein sequence: CASSLRLEGTHGYTF.

The chain links TRBV27 to TRBJ1-4, with 8 bases fitting TRBD1. The trim removed 4 bases at V and 5 bases at J, leaving 9 bases unmatched. There are 16 residues in the CDR3. CDR1 and CDR2 from the germline V gene are MNHEY and SMNVEV (reference sequence). The CDR3 region is CASSSRQGRGNEKLFF. In DNA, the CDR3 is TGTGCCAGCAGTTCAAGACAGGGGAGGGGAAATGAAAAACTGTTTTTT.

The V call is TRBV7-2, the J call TRBJ1-5, with D maybe TRBD1 (6 bases). Trimming removed 0 bases from V and 3 bases from J, with 9 bases in between. CDR3 length: 15 residues. Germline assignment: CDR1 SGHTA and CDR2 FQGNSA. The CDR3 region has the DNA TGTGCCAGCAGCTTAGCGAGGGGGTTCAATCAGCCCCAGCATTTT. Translating gives CASSLARGFNQPQHF.